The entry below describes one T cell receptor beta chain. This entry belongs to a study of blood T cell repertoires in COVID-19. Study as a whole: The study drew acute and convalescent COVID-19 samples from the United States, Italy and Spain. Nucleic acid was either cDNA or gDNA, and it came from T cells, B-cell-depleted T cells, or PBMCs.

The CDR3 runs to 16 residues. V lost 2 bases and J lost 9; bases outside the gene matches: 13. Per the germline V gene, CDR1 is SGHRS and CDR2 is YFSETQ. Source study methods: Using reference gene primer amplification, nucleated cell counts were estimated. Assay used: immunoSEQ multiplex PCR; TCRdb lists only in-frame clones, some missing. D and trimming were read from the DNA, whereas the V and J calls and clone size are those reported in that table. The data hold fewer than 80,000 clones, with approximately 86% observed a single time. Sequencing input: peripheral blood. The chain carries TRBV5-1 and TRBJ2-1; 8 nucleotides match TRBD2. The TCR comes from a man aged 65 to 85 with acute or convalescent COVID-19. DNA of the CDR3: TGCGCCAGCAGCTTCTTATCCGGGGGGGATTCGGTTGAGCAGTTCTTC. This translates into CASSFLSGGDSVEQFF. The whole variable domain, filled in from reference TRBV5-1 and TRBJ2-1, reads KAGVTQTPRYLIKTRGQQVTLSCSPISGHRSVSWYQQTPGQGLQFLFEYFSETQRNKGNFPGRFSGRQFSNSRSEMNVSTLELGDSALYLCASSFLSGGDSVEQFFGPGTRLTVL.